Sequencing of this T cell receptor beta chain was carried out in a study of control samples from healthy donors and cancer patients. Sequencing used immunoSEQ multiplex PCR; TCRdb keeps in-frame clones, though not all of them. The sample includes about 12,000 clones, around nine tenths of them seen just once. The CDR3 totals 14 residues. V lost 3 bases, J lost 5 bases, and 13 bases lay in between. The rearrangement joins TRBV23-1 to TRBJ1-1, with D possibly being TRBD1 (5 bases). TRBV23-1 counts as an open reading frame of uncertain function. Sequences were obtained from formalin-fixed, paraffin-embedded tissue. The sequence was collected from a male donor with melanoma. DNA for the CDR3: TGCGCCAGCAGTCATGGGGACTTAGGGACTGAAGCTTTCTTT. Translating gives CASSHGDLGTEAFF.